The TCR beta chain under discussion was sequenced for a study of untreated major depressive disorder. The ends were cut back, 7 bases at V and 2 bases at J, with 14 bases in the middle. In germline, CDR1 is MDHEN, CDR2 SYDVKM. The CDR3 is 14 residues long. Libraries were prepared by immunoSEQ multiplex PCR; TCRdb keeps only in-frame clonotypes and omits some of them. The repertoire holds almost 20,000 clones, with 85% to 90% as singletons. Each depressed patient was pairwise matched to a non-depressed control for sex, age, current smoking status and body mass index. Each donor gave about 27 ml of EDTA blood.

The TCR sequence derives from a woman in her thirties in good health. The V call is TRBV28, the J call TRBJ1-1; D uncertain. Sequencing used CD4+ T cells from PBMCs. The chain's CDR3 is CASTPGVGNTEAFF. Here the CDR3 DNA reads TGTGCCAGCACCCCTGGGGTTGGAAACACTGAAGCTTTCTTT. The full variable domain, with the rest looked up from reference TRBV28 and TRBJ1-1, is DVKVTQSSRYLVKRTGEKVFLECVQDMDHENMFWYRQDPGLGLRLIYFSYDVKMKEKGDIPEGYSVSREKKERFSLILESASTNQTSMYLCASTPGVGNTEAFFGQGTRLTVV.